The following is a T cell receptor (beta chain) sequence with its context. The CDR3 is made up of 16 amino acids. With 3 bases removed from V and 0 bases from J, the gap between germline ends came to 9 bases. Looked up from germline, CDR1 is KGHSH and CDR2 is LQKENI. This specimen belongs to a study of blood T cell repertoires in COVID-19. Data came from immunoSEQ multiplex PCR; TCRdb stores just in-frame clones and leaves some out. The sample has about 20,000 clones, roughly nine tenths seen once. J is TRBJ2-6 and V is TRBV18, with D maybe TRBD1 (5 bases). This TCR was recovered from a human donor in a cohort sampled during active COVID-19. The sequencing sample was made of peripheral blood. This chain's CDR3 is CASSPSRDSGANVLTF. The CDR3 DNA reads as TGTGCCAGCTCACCTTCCAGGGACTCTGGGGCCAACGTCCTGACTTTC.